Reported below is one T cell receptor beta chain. With a much larger clone just one base away, this may be a read error. A NOSPECS grade of at least 4, a Clinical Activity Score of at least 3 and duration under 3 months were recorded in ophthalmopathy patients. On the basis of clinical symptoms, serum thyroxine and TRAb, thyroid ultrasound and orbital computed tomography, diagnoses were made. What was amplified from RNA transcripts were TCR beta CDR3 regions. With the HTBI primer set, the TCR CDR3 went through a first round of RT-PCR. From the multiplex PCR reads, TCRdb called clonotypes with MiXCR, one entry per CDR3 protein. The profile shows under 350,000 distinct CDR3 sequences, about a sixth of them singletons. The data derive from a study of T cells in Graves' hyperthyroidism and ophthalmopathy. In the study overall: Prior to any treatment, at the point of initial diagnosis, peripheral blood was collected.

The CDR3 sequence is 17 residues long. Germline V gives CDR1 SGHTA, CDR2 FQGNSA. Trimming took 3 bases from V and 4 from J, leaving 21 bases between them. V gene TRBV7-2 combines with J gene TRBJ1-1; D perhaps matches TRBD1 (5 bases). Sequenced material: blood. The sequence came from a woman aged 60-75 years with Graves' ophthalmopathy. CDR3 sequence (DNA): TGTGCCAGCAGCTTGGATTTTCAGCTCCCTGGGGGCACTGAAGCTTTCTTT. Translation gives CASSLDFQLPGGTEAFF.